This T cell receptor beta chain was retrieved from a study of tumor-infiltrating lymphocytes in primary liver carcinoma. Looking at the study overall: Spanning 4.2 to 10 cm, the tumors were T1-T3 N0M0.

Synthesis of TCR beta cDNA was carried out from 450 to 650 ng total RNA with a constant-region primer. Libraries for TCR beta were built through three nested multiplex PCR rounds, which together made up a slightly modified ARM-PCR procedure. Both of the initial two PCR rounds ran for nine to eleven cycles and employed TRBV1-TRBV30 forward primers alongside a C-beta reverse primer. TCRdb called the multiplex PCR reads again in MiXCR, with one record for every CDR3 protein. The sample contains about 130,000 distinct CDR3 sequences, 60% to 80% of which appear only once. Study findings and constraints: Only about 8-24% of top clones spanned all five tumor regions. Whereas tumor region pairs overlapped more, tumor-adjacent and tumor-blood pairs overlapped less.

Note on this clonotype: Its specificity is unknown. The junction shows a germline mismatch at one end, possibly a read error.

It was from approximately 20-30 mg of unsorted bulk tissue that RNA and DNA were co-extracted. The CDR3 totals 14 residues. In germline, CDR1 is WSHSY, CDR2 SAAADI. Sequencing was carried out using liver tumor tissue from sampling region 3. Subset of the sample: tumor region T3, left-lateral pole. This sequence was found in a woman aged 55 to 70 with primary liver carcinoma and hepatitis B virus infection. The chain links TRBV10-2 to TRBJ1-1; 9 bases line up with TRBD1. Here the CDR3 DNA reads TGCGCCAGCGAGGAGGACAGGGGAAACACAGAAGCTTTCTTT. Residues: CASEEDRGNTEAFF.